This passage covers 21 T cell receptor beta chains from one sample sequenced in a study of shared clonotypes between healthy human individuals. Assay: immunoSEQ multiplex PCR; the TCRdb copy retains only in-frame clones and omits some. The sample contains 2,500,000 or so clones, roughly 93% of which appear only once. Sequenced input: naive CD4+ T cells from PBMCs. Subset indicated: CD45RA+ positively selected. These receptors were obtained from a man in his late teens or twenties in good health. Some clones in this sample may be carry-over from other donors' samples.

This clone was seen a single time. This CDR3 reads CASSPWDRVGTEAFF. The CDR3 nucleotides read TGTGCCAGTAGTCCTTGGGACAGGGTCGGCACTGAAGCTTTCTTT. The chain is built from TRBV19 and TRBJ1-1; 9 positions agree with TRBD1. Per germline, CDR1 LNHDA and CDR2 SQIVND (reference sequence). The CDR3 runs to 15 residues. Trimming at V came to 5 bases and at J to 4 bases, leaving 8 bases not matched to a gene.

V usage is TRBV28 and J usage is TRBJ2-7; TRBD2 is a possible D gene (7 bases). Trimming pared 6 bases from V and 0 bases from J, leaving 12 bases between. CDR3 length equals 14 residues. Germline CDR1 reads MDHEN; CDR2 reads SYDVKM. The CDR3 region has the DNA TGTGCCAGCAGCCAAGGGGGGGCCTCCTACGAGCAGTACTTC. Encoded protein: CASSQGGASYEQYF.

The chain carries TRBV14 and TRBJ1-1; no reliable D call. V was shortened by 3 bases and J by 4 bases, with 9 bases between the two germline ends. Germline-derived CDR1 and CDR2 are SGHDN and FVKESK. The CDR3 loop spans 13 amino acids. CDR3 DNA sequence: TGTGCCAGCAGCCAGTACTTGAGCACTGAAGCTTTCTTT. It translates to CASSQYLSTEAFF.

The chain links TRBV6-5 to TRBJ2-3; D call uncertain. CDR3 size: 12 residues. Looked up from germline, CDR1 is MNHEY and CDR2 is SVGAGI. Trimming pared 8 bases from V and 2 bases from J, leaving 8 bases between. CDR3 DNA sequence: TGTGCCAGCGGCGGCGCCACAGATACGCAGTATTTT. This translates into CASGGATDTQYF.

CDR3 amino acids: CAKPGVAGEGGPTDTQYF. The CDR3 DNA follows: TGTGCCAAACCAGGGGTAGCGGGAGAGGGGGGCCCCACAGATACGCAGTATTTT. The chain recombines TRBV5-6 with TRBJ2-3; 9 bases are shared with TRBD2. This CDR3 is built from 18 residues. The V gene end was trimmed by 9 bases and the J gene end by 2 bases; junction bases not matched to a gene: 19. Per germline, CDR1 SGHDT and CDR2 YYEEEE. Using reference TRBV5-6 and TRBJ2-3 for the parts outside the CDR3, the full variable domain is DAGVTQSPTHLIKTRGQQVTLRCSPKSGHDTVSWYQQALGQGPQFIFQYYEEEERQRGNFPDRFSGHQFPNYSSELNVNALLLGDSALYLCAKPGVAGEGGPTDTQYFGPGTRLTVL.

The chain is built from TRBV10-1 and TRBJ1-5; D uncertain. The germline V gene encodes CDR1 WNHNN and CDR2 SYGVQD (reference sequence). CDR3 length equals 19 residues. Trimming pared 4 bases from V and 5 bases from J, leaving 27 bases between. In DNA, the CDR3 is TGCGCCAGCAGTGTCCTCCGACCGGGAGCGGTGCGTGTGGATCAGCCCCAGCATTTT. Its translation: CASSVLRPGAVRVDQPQHF.

This clone was counted only a few times. The rearrangement joins TRBV7-2 to TRBJ1-2, with 8 bases that match TRBD1. Germline lookup yields CDR1 SGHTA and CDR2 FQGNSA. CDR3 length: 14 amino acids. Trimming took 4 bases from V and 6 from J; bases not matched to a gene: 7. CDR3 in amino acids: CASSSLDRVNGYTF. The CDR3 nucleotides are TGTGCCAGCAGCTCCCTGGACAGGGTAAATGGCTACACCTTC.

In nucleotides, the CDR3 is TGTGCCAGCAGCTTACCCGGTGGAGTTTACGAGCAGTACTTC. Protein: CASSLPGGVYEQYF. The chain carries TRBV5-4 and TRBJ2-7; D gene uncertain. Germline CDR1 is SGHNT and CDR2 is YYREEE (reference sequence). The CDR3 is made up of 14 amino acids. Trimming shortened V by 2 bases and J by 4 bases, and 13 bases separated the two germline ends.

V gene TRBV27 combines with J gene TRBJ1-2, with 8 bases identical to TRBD1. The CDR3 spans 16 residues. The junction had 18 bases not matched to a gene; V was cut back by 11 bases and J by 4 bases. The germline V gene has CDR1 MNHEY and CDR2 SMNVEV (reference sequence). The CDR3 region is CAGFLSGGPTIYGYTF. The CDR3 nucleotides read TGTGCCGGGTTTTTATCAGGGGGCCCGACAATCTATGGCTACACCTTC.

V gene TRBV28 combines with J gene TRBJ1-2; a weak D match, TRBD1 (6 bases). The germline CDR1 and CDR2 sequences are MDHEN and SYDVKM. This CDR3 spans 18 amino acids. With 5 bases removed from V and 7 bases from J, the gap between germline ends came to 29 bases. The chain's CDR3 is CASSPVFVVVRGRFGYTF. The DNA of the CDR3 is TGTGCCAGCAGTCCTGTTTTTGTAGTCGTCAGGGGTCGGTTTGGCTACACCTTC.

The chain links TRBV7-6 to TRBJ2-7; 10 positions match TRBD2. The ends lost 2 bases at V and 7 bases at J; junction bases unmatched: 17. There are 18 residues in the CDR3. Germline V CDR1 and CDR2: SGHVS, FNYEAQ. The CDR3 DNA is TGTGCCAGCAGCTTAACTTGGGGGCTAGCGGGAGTAGGTAAAGAGCAGTACTTC. Protein sequence: CASSLTWGLAGVGKEQYF.

The chain recombines TRBV12-1 with TRBJ2-2; the table gives TRBD2 as D, unverified against the DNA. TRBV12-1 is deemed a pseudogene. The CDR3 has 20 residues. The CDR3: CASSFEYIPTTSGYTGELFF. CDR3 coding DNA: TGTGCCAGCAGCTTTGAATATATCCCCACGACTAGCGGTTACACCGGGGAGCTGTTTTTT.

This clone came up once. Other nucleotide sequences in the sample specify the same CDR3. The chain combines TRBV19 with TRBJ2-7; TRBD1 agrees at 7 bases. Looked up from germline, CDR1 is LNHDA and CDR2 is SQIVND (reference sequence). V shed 6 bases, J shed 6 bases, and the junction held 8 bases outside the gene matches. This CDR3 is built from 13 residues. The CDR3 here is CASRTDRAGEQYF. The CDR3 nucleotides read TGTGCCAGTAGGACAGACAGGGCGGGCGAGCAGTACTTC. Variable domain in full (rest from reference TRBV19 and TRBJ2-7): DGGITQSPKYLFRKEGQNVTLSCEQNLNHDAMYWYRQDPGQGLRLIYYSQIVNDFQKGDIAEGYSVSREKKESFPLTVTSAQKNPTAFYLCASRTDRAGEQYFGPGTRLTVT.

V usage is TRBV11-2 and J usage is TRBJ2-5; TRBD2 agrees at 7 bases. Germline CDR1 is SGHAT and CDR2 is FQNNGV. V lost 3 bases to trimming and J lost 5 bases; unmatched junction nucleotides: 12. The CDR3 extends over 16 amino acids. CDR3 DNA sequence: TGTGCCAGCAGCTTTCGCGGGGGAGGGCCTGGTGAGACCCAGTACTTC. Translation gives CASSFRGGGPGETQYF.

The chain joins TRBV5-1 to TRBJ1-3; no definite D call. The CDR3 length is 16 residues. The germline V and J ends were trimmed by 4 bases and 2 bases, with 16 bases remaining between them. Germline lookup yields CDR1 SGHRS and CDR2 YFSETQ. This CDR3 reads CASSPGLPGAGNTIYF. As DNA, the CDR3 is TGCGCCAGCAGCCCGGGTTTGCCTGGGGCTGGAAACACCATATATTTT. Looking up the rest from reference TRBV5-1 and TRBJ1-3 gives the full variable domain: KAGVTQTPRYLIKTRGQQVTLSCSPISGHRSVSWYQQTPGQGLQFLFEYFSETQRNKGNFPGRFSGRQFSNSRSEMNVSTLELGDSALYLCASSPGLPGAGNTIYFGEGSWLTVV.

V usage is TRBV6-5 and J usage is TRBJ2-7, with a weak D call TRBD1 (6 bases). V lost 6 bases to trimming and J lost 4 bases, with 16 bases between them. This CDR3 region has 14 residues. The germline V gene encodes CDR1 MNHEY and CDR2 SVGAGI. Written as DNA, the CDR3 is TGTGCCAGCAGCCGCCTCGGACAGTTATACGAGCAGTACTTC. Translation: CASSRLGQLYEQYF.

This chain joins TRBV4-1 and TRBJ1-3; no firm D call. Trimming removed 1 base from V and 5 bases from J, with 3 bases in between. Looked up from germline, CDR1 is MGHRA and CDR2 is YSYEKL. The CDR3 has 12 residues. The CDR3 here is CASSQGRNTIYF. The CDR3 DNA is TGCGCCAGCAGCCAAGGGAGAAACACCATATATTTT.

As to this clone: Its ends do not fully match the called genes, so a read error is possible. V is TRBV9 and J is TRBJ1-1; D is unclear. CDR3 length: 14 residues. Germline values: CDR1 SGDLS, CDR2 YYNGEE. This CDR3 is CASSRRQLNIEAFF. CDR3 sequence (DNA): TGTGCCAGCAGTAGGAGGCAGTTAAACATTGAAGCTTTCTTT.

The chain links TRBV7-2 to TRBJ1-1; perhaps TRBD1 as D (5 bases). The V and J ends lost 2 bases and 5 bases respectively, with 9 bases between them. The CDR3 contains 13 residues. Germline-derived CDR1 and CDR2 are SGHTA and FQGNSA. This CDR3 reads CASSLRGKTEAFF. CDR3 nucleotides: TGTGCCAGCAGCTTAAGGGGAAAGACTGAAGCTTTCTTT.

The chain is built from TRBV6-6 and TRBJ1-5; 11 nucleotides line up with TRBD1. The CDR3 sequence is 16 residues long. Germline lookup yields CDR1 MNHNY and CDR2 SVGAGI (reference sequence). J was trimmed by 1 base and V by 6 bases; bases with no gene match: 5. The CDR3 region is CASRGQGVGSNQPQHF. DNA of the CDR3: TGTGCCAGCAGGGGACAGGGGGTGGGCAGCAATCAGCCCCAGCATTTT.

The rearrangement joins TRBV4-1 to TRBJ2-1; TRBD1 is a possible D gene (5 bases). Germline V CDR1 and CDR2: MGHRA, YSYEKL. The CDR3 loop spans 16 amino acids. Trimming stripped 0 bases from V and 4 bases from J, with 13 bases between. Here the CDR3 DNA reads TGCGCCAGCAGCCAAGAGTGGGGCGGTTATTACAATGAGCAGTTCTTC. It is translated as CASSQEWGGYYNEQFF.